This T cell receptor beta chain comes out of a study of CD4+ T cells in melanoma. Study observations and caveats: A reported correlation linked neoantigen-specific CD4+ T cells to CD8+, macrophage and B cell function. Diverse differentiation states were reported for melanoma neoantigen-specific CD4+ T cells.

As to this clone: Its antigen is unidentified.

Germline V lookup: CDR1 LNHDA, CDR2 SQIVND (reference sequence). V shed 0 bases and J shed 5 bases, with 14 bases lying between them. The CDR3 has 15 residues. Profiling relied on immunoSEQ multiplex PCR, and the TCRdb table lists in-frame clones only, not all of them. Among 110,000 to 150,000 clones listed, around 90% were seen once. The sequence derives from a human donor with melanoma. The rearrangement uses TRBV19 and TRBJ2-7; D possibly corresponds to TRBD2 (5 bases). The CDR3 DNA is TGTGCCAGTAGTATAGATAGGGAGTTGGGCGACGAGCAGTACTTC. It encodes CASSIDRELGDEQYF.